This T cell receptor beta chain was identified during a study of T cell responses to AZD1222 COVID-19 vaccine. Study background: Researchers grouped second doses given at about 4 or about 12 weeks into one pool.

The protocol was immunoSEQ multiplex PCR, while the TCRdb copy is restricted to in-frame clones and leaves out a portion. The sample holds 100,000 to 120,000 clones, 85% to 95% seen once. Germline values: CDR1 MNHEY, CDR2 SMNVEV (reference sequence). The V end was cut by 6 bases, the J end by 1 base, with 10 bases between. The CDR3 covers 15 residues. The sequence derives from an adult in good health. The specimen was peripheral blood, collected on day 0 of AZD1222 vaccination. The rearrangement joins TRBV27 to TRBJ1-6; perhaps TRBD1 as D (5 bases). The CDR3 reads CASRPQGSYNSPLHF. As DNA, the CDR3 is TGTGCCAGCAGGCCTCAGGGTTCCTATAATTCACCCCTCCACTTT.